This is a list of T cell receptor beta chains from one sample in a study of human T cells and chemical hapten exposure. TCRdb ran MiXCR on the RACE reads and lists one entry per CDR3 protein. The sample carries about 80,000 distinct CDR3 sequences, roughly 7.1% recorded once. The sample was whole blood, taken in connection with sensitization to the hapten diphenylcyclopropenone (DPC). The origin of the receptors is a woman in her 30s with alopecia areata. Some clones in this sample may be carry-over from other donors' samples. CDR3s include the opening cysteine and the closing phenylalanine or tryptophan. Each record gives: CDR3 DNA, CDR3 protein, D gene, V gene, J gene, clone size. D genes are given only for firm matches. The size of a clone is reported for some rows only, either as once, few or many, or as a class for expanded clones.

TGTGCCAGCAGTTCTTTGGTCGGGCACAATGAGCAGTTCTTC	CASSSLVGHNEQFF	-	TRBV27	TRBJ2-1	many
TGCGCCAGCAGCGAGGAGGGCAGGGTACGCACCGGGGAGCTGTTTTTT	CASSEEGRVRTGELFF	-	TRBV5-1	TRBJ2-2	many
TGTGCCAGCAGCCCCCCGCGGAGTTTCAATGAGCAGTTCTTC	CASSPPRSFNEQFF	-	TRBV7-9	TRBJ2-1	many
TGTGCCAGCAGCTTGGGGGCAGGGGGAGGAGAGCAGTACTTC	CASSLGAGGGEQYF	-	TRBV7-8	TRBJ2-7	few
TGTGCCGTCGGGACAGACCGAGGCTACACCTTC	CAVGTDRGYTF	TRBD1	TRBV30	TRBJ1-2	many
TGTGCCAGCAGTTACTCGCCAGGGACGGATTCACCCCTCCACTTT	CASSYSPGTDSPLHF	-	TRBV6-6	TRBJ1-6	few
TGTGCCAGCTCTCAGGGACCCCCGGGTGACACCGGGGAGCTGTTTTTT	CASSQGPPGDTGELFF	-	TRBV12-3/TRBV12-4	TRBJ2-2	many
TGTGCCAGCAGTTATTCGGACAGGGCATTGGGTCAGCCCCAGCATTTT	CASSYSDRALGQPQHF	TRBD1	TRBV2	TRBJ1-5	many
TGTGCCAGCAGTTACGTAGGGACAGGGATCAGCGATCAGCCCCAGCATTTT	CASSYVGTGISDQPQHF	TRBD1	TRBV6-6	TRBJ1-5	-
TGTGCCAGCAGCCTACAGGAAGACAATGAGCAGTTCTTC	CASSLQEDNEQFF	-	TRBV27	TRBJ2-1	few
TGTGCCAGCACCAGGACAGGGGGAGACGGCTACACCTTC	CASTRTGGDGYTF	TRBD1	TRBV9	TRBJ1-2	many
TGTGCCAGCAGCCAAGAATCCCTGGGACAGGGGAACTTTGAGACCCAGTACTTC	CASSQESLGQGNFETQYF	TRBD1	TRBV3-1	TRBJ2-5	-
TGTGCCAGCAGTGGGGGACCCCCGGGAACTGAAGCTTTCTTT	CASSGGPPGTEAFF	-	TRBV2	TRBJ1-1	-
TGTGCCAGCAGGAGGCCCTTGGAGGGATGCACAGATACGCAGTATTTT	CASRRPLEGCTDTQYF	-	TRBV2	TRBJ2-3	-
TGTGCCAGCAGTTACACGGGACTAGCGAGCAATGAGCAGTTCTTC	CASSYTGLASNEQFF	TRBD2	TRBV6-5	TRBJ2-1	many
TGTGCCAGCAGCTTAAAACCCGGACAGGGTACAGATACGCAGTATTTT	CASSLKPGQGTDTQYF	TRBD1	TRBV7-9	TRBJ2-3	many
TGCAGCTACCCCGCGGGGCGGGGGTACAATGAGCAGTTCTTC	CSYPAGRGYNEQFF	TRBD2	TRBV20-1	TRBJ2-1	many
TGTGCCAGCACCCACTCGGACGGAACCCTTGAAGCTTTCTTT	CASTHSDGTLEAFF	-	TRBV12-3/TRBV12-4	TRBJ1-1	many
TGTGCCAGCAGACGGGACAGCGTCTATGGCTACACCTTC	CASRRDSVYGYTF	TRBD1	TRBV6-1	TRBJ1-2	few
TGTGCCAGTAATAACAGGGAAACCGGGGAGCTGTTTTTT	CASNNRETGELFF	-	TRBV6-1	TRBJ2-2	many
TGCGCCAGCAGCTTCGAGACCCTTTACGAGCAGTACTTC	CASSFETLYEQYF	-	TRBV5-1	TRBJ2-7	few
TGCAGTGCTTTCGGGACAGCTCAGAGTACAGATACGCAGTATTTT	CSAFGTAQSTDTQYF	TRBD1	TRBV20-1	TRBJ2-3	few
TGCGCCAGCAGCTCAGGGGTCGACTATGGCTACACCTTC	CASSSGVDYGYTF	-	TRBV5-1	TRBJ1-2	-
TGTGCCAGCAGCCAAGGGCGAGCGGGGGAGCAGTTCTTC	CASSQGRAGEQFF	TRBD2	TRBV14	TRBJ2-1	few
TGTGCCAGCAGTTTCGGGACATGGACTGAAGCTTTCTTT	CASSFGTWTEAFF	-	TRBV12-3/TRBV12-4	TRBJ1-1	many
TGCGCCAGCAGCTCACAGGGTACTGGGGCCAACGTCCTGACTTTC	CASSSQGTGANVLTF	-	TRBV5-1	TRBJ2-6	many
TGTGCCAGCAGCTTAGCAGGGATAAATCAGCCCCAGCATTTT	CASSLAGINQPQHF	-	TRBV7-8	TRBJ1-5	-
TGTGCCAGCAGCCGCTGGACCGAAGGTTATGAAAAACTGTTTTTT	CASSRWTEGYEKLFF	-	TRBV3-1	TRBJ1-4	-
TGTGCCAGCAGCTCCCCAGGCTACCCGTTCTACAATGAGCAGTTCTTC	CASSSPGYPFYNEQFF	-	TRBV7-8	TRBJ2-1	many
TGCAGTGCCCGACCACCGGACAGGGATAGAGAGGCCCAGTACTTC	CSARPPDRDREAQYF	TRBD1	TRBV20-1	TRBJ2-5	many
TGTGCCAGTAGAGTAATCTCTGGGGGGGCGTCTGAAGCTTTCTTT	CASRVISGGASEAFF	-	TRBV19	TRBJ1-1	-